The source of this T cell receptor (beta chain) is a study of blood T cell repertoires in COVID-19 (dated by TCRdb to about 2020). General notes on the study: Samples from collaborators originated in the United States, Italy and Spain and spanned both the acute and convalescent phases of COVID-19. Where HLA class I and class II types were available, the types were taken from metadata supplied by the sample provider, not from assay-based typing. Subjects who had been exposed to COVID-19, were actively infected with it, or had recovered from it provided the deeply sampled blood TCRbeta repertoires that made up the dataset. Samples came from the ongoing ImmuneRACE study (first 160 participants) plus 1,254 subjects from 6 global collaborators. Sample metadata almost always included a de-identified subject ID, COVID-19 status, age in years and sex. The material from the prospective study consisted of cDNA or gDNA derived from T cells, B-cell-depleted T cells, or PBMCs. The repertoires were released in a freely available public database intended as a resource for research on the immune response to SARS-CoV-2. Findings and caveats that apply to the study as a whole: How much clinical and demographic metadata was included differed by source and by participant, and the metadata was provided uncurated.

Participants in the prospective study were enrolled through a virtual design, were aged roughly 18 to 100 years, and lived in 24 United States geographic areas. To assign participants to cohorts, the prospective study relied on clinical history that participants themselves reported in a screening survey and a study questionnaire. Recovered participants in ImmuneRACE Cohort 3 were defined by two consecutive negative NP/OP PCR tests, clearance by a healthcare professional, or resolution of symptoms. In the prospective study, whole blood, serum and a nasopharyngeal or oropharyngeal swab were collected from each participant by mobile phlebotomists. Participants in the prospective study had the option to provide additional blood draws and questionnaires over a 2-month period. Prospective study blood samples were shipped either frozen or at room temperature before DNA extraction. TCRbeta CDR3 regions were amplified from genomic DNA by means of the immunoSEQ Assay, a bias-controlled multiplex PCR. The study's own analysis went as follows. Nucleated cell counts per sample were estimated from amplification of reference gene primers within the assay. To quantify the absolute abundance of each unique TCRbeta CDR3 rearrangement, sequence reads were collapsed and filtered. For each sample, productive Simpson clonality was calculated as the square root of Simpson's diversity index across productive rearrangements. TCRdb re-hosts the immuneACCESS table, in-frame sequences only. Its copies lack some clones; in the studies checked, an unresolved V gene accounts for under half of them, and the cause for the rest is not known. D and trimming come from the DNA, and the V and J calls and clone size come from that table. Present in this sample are about 270,000 clones, about 89% of which were seen just once. The ten largest clonotypes hold approximately 2.5% of the sample.

On this clone: Its target antigen remains unknown. Lacking the conserved final phenylalanine or tryptophan, this CDR3 likely reflects a read error. No DNA is shown, since the ends of the CDR3 on it are uncertain; the CDR3 is the one TCRdb lists.

The receptor's source is a woman aged 18 to 35 who had recovered from COVID-19. The sample taken for sequencing was PBMCs or T cells enriched from blood (not recorded which).

The CDR3 is CASSPDRGTEVT. This chain is built from TRBV12-3 or TRBV12-4 and TRBJ1-2; whether TRBD1, the table's D call, matches the DNA was not checked. The CDR3 spans 12 amino acids, including both terminal residues.